This TCR beta chain was profiled in a study of somatic mutations in cytotoxic T cells in rheumatoid arthritis. Study as a whole: There were some V beta antibody-stained T-cell populations flow-sorted at nearly 100% purity, and these included V beta1+ cells sequenced for TCRB. Whole-study findings and limits: Relative to age-matched healthy controls, rheumatoid arthritis patients did not differ significantly in CD8+ T-cell clonality.

A note on this clone: Its antigen is as yet unknown.

Trimming removed 0 bases at V and 0 bases at J, with 12 bases between. The CDR3 is 16 residues long. The germline CDR1 and CDR2 sequences are MNHEY and SMNVEV (reference sequence). Original methodology: After comparison against published virus-specific TCRB sequences, only a few of the patient CD8+ clones larger than 1% turned out to match them. Using immunoSEQ multiplex PCR, the repertoire was profiled, and TCRdb retains in-frame clones only, with some absent. That table furnishes V, J and clone size, whereas the DNA furnished D and trimming. The sample holds approximately 5,300 clones; around 86% are singletons and the top ten take 35% to 45%.

The chain has TRBV27 and TRBJ2-7, with D maybe TRBD2 (6 bases). Sequencing input: CD8+ T cells sorted from blood. The TCR sequence derives from a woman aged 45-60 years with rheumatoid arthritis. CDR3 nucleotide sequence: TGTGCCAGCAGTTTATCCTCTGGGGGGAACTCCTACGAGCAGTACTTC. Amino acids: CASSLSSGGNSYEQYF.